The clone carrying this T cell receptor (beta chain) was found a few times. Its cognate antigen is unknown. V gave up 3 bases and J gave up 5 bases; unmatched junction bases: 6. The CDR3 loop spans 16 amino acids. Germline CDR1 LNHNV, CDR2 YYDKDF (reference sequence). These data come from a study of beta chain features in type 1 diabetes. For the study at large: When patients were set against healthy donors, age, gender and cell yields were similar. Overall study findings and caveats: In type 1 diabetes patients, VDJ junctions had fewer insertions; deletions at these junctions were more frequent. TCRB repertoires of naive, central memory and Treg cells appeared more similar among patients than among healthy donors.

Expressed TCRB transcripts got sequenced, as all isolated RNA was reverse transcribed. The protocol was immunoSEQ multiplex PCR, while the TCRdb copy is restricted to in-frame clones and leaves out a portion. The sample yields fewer than 900,000 clones, 15% to 20% seen once. The genes are TRBV15 and TRBJ2-7, with 14 bases aligning to TRBD2. This clonotype was sampled from a woman between 18 and 30 years old in good health. Sequenced: naive CD4+ T cells from blood. CDR3 nucleotides: TGTGCCACCAGCAGGACCGGGACTAGCGGGAGAAACGAGCAGTACTTC. Translated: CATSRTGTSGRNEQYF.